This TCR beta chain was sequenced during a study of T cell changes during pregnancy in multiple sclerosis. The repertoire was sequenced with immunoSEQ multiplex PCR; TCRdb's copy has only in-frame clones and lacks some. Here the sample spans roughly 40,000 clones, 90% to 95% being singletons. The CDR3 extends over 15 amino acids. The junction had 9 bases not matched to a gene; V was cut back by 2 bases and J by 6 bases. CDR1 and CDR2 from the germline V gene are SGHTS and YDEGEE. The gene calls are TRBV5-8 and TRBJ2-3, with 7 nucleotides matching TRBD1. Sequencing was performed on CD8+ T cells from peripheral blood mononuclear cells, taken before pregnancy. The clonotype originates from a female donor with multiple sclerosis, enrolled in a pregnancy study. The CDR3 DNA reads as TGTGCCAGCAGCTTCGGGACAGCCATCGAGGATACGCAGTATTTT. It translates to CASSFGTAIEDTQYF.